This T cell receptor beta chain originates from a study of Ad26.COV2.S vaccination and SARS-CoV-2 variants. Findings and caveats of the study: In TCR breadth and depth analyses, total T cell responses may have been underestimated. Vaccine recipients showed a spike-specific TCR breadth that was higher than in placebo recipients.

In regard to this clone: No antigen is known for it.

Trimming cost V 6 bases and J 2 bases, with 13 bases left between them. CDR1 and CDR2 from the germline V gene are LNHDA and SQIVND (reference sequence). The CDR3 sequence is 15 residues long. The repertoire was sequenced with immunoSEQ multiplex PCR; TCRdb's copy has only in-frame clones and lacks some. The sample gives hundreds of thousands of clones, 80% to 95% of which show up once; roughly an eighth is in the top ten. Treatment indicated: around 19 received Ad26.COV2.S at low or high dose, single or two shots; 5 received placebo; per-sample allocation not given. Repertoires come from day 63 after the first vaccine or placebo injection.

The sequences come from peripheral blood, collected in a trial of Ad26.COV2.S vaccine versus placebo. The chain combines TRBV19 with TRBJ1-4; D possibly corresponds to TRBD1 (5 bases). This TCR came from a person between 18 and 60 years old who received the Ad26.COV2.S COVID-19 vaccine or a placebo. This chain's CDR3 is CASRVQGGTNEKLFF. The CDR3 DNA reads TGTGCCAGTAGGGTGCAGGGAGGGACTAATGAAAAACTGTTTTTT.